This T cell receptor (beta chain) was observed in a study of neurological immune-mediated disorders. Study results and limitations: Phylogenetic grouping placed 18 of 34 multiple sclerosis patients' repertoires in one related-CDR3 cluster, a possible signature.

This CDR3 region has 14 residues. The germline V and J ends were trimmed by 1 base and 0 bases, with 4 bases remaining between them. In germline, CDR1 is SGHRS, CDR2 YFSETQ. Sequencing of 15-18 subjects in each run yielded over 160 million TCR-beta sequences. TCRdb passed the 5' RACE reads through MiXCR, listing each CDR3 protein once. The profile shows around 65,000 distinct CDR3 sequences, approximately 5.1% of them singletons. At least ten counts were recorded for this clonotype. The antigen remains undetermined. This receptor was obtained from a human donor with multiple sclerosis. The donor label of this sample is uncertain. The specimen sequenced was PBMCs. The chain is built from TRBV5-1 and TRBJ2-2; D unresolved. The chain's CDR3 is CASSLRTNTGELFF. In DNA, the CDR3 is TGCGCCAGCAGCTTGCGAACGAACACCGGGGAGCTGTTTTTT.